The sequence of this TCR beta chain was determined in a study of monozygotic twins with cystic fibrosis. Profiling relied on immunoSEQ multiplex PCR, and the TCRdb table lists in-frame clones only, not all of them. The table records approximately 10,000 clones, 97% to 99% of them present only once. CDR1 is SQVTM, CDR2 ANQGSEA, per germline. The CDR3 runs to 14 residues. Turning to this clone: Its antigen remains unidentified.

Whole-study results and caveats: Age, concordance and disease severity did not associate with shared CDR3 numbers. Low clonality (median around 0.0095) suggested a mostly naive repertoire. Co-twins had the most similar V usage for 13 of 16 pairs, J for 8.

The genes are TRBV29-1 and TRBJ2-5; 7 bases map to TRBD1. The J call may be mistaken, given a closer DNA end match to TRBJ2-7. Material: blood. This receptor was taken from a girl aged 2-10 years with cystic fibrosis. DNA for the CDR3: TGCAGCGTTGTTCCCGGGACAGTCCTCTACGAGCAGTACTTC. Amino acid sequence: CSVVPGTVLYEQYF.